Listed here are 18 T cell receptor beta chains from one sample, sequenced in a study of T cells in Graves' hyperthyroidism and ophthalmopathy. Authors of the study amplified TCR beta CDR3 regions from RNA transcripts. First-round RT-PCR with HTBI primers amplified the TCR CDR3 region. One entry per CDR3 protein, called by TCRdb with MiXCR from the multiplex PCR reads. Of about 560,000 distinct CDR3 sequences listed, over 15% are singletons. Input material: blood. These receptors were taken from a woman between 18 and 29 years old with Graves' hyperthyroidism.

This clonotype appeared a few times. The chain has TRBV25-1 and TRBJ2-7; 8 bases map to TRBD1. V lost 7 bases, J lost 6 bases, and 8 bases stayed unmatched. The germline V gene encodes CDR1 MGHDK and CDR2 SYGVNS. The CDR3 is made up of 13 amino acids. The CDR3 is CASTSGTGSEQYF. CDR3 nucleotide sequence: TGTGCCAGCACTTCCGGGACAGGTTCCGAGCAGTACTTC.

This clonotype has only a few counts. The CDR3 protein is CASSPTRGLSSYNEQFF. CDR3 sequence (DNA): TGTGCCAGCAGCCCAACCAGGGGGCTGAGCTCCTACAATGAGCAGTTCTTC. This rearrangement joins TRBV6-1 to TRBJ2-1, with 8 bases identical to TRBD1. Germline CDR1 MNHNS, CDR2 SASEGT. This CDR3 is 17 amino acids long. The trim removed 6 bases at V and 0 bases at J, leaving 10 bases unmatched.

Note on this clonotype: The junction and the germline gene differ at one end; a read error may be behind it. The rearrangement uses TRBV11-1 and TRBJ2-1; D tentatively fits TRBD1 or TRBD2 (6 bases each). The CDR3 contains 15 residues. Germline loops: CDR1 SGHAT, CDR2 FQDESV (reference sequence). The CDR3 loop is CASSRGDGPYNGQFF. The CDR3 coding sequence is TGTGCCAGCAGCAGGGGGGACGGCCCTTACAATGGGCAGTTCTTC.

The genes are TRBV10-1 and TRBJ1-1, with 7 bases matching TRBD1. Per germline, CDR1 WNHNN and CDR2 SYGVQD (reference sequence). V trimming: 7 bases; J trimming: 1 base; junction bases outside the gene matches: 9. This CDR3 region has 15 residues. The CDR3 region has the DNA TGCGCCAGCAACGCATCGGACAGGCGGAACACTGAAGCTTTCTTT. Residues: CASNASDRRNTEAFF.

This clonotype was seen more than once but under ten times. The CDR3 loop is CASSVEGTNSNQPQHF. For the CDR3, the DNA is TGTGCCAGCAGCGTAGAGGGTACTAATAGCAATCAGCCCCAGCATTTT. The V and J genes are TRBV9 and TRBJ1-5, with unresolved D. Germline V gene sequence: CDR1 SGDLS, CDR2 YYNGEE. This CDR3 contains 16 residues. V was clipped by 0 bases and J by 0 bases, with 10 bases between them.

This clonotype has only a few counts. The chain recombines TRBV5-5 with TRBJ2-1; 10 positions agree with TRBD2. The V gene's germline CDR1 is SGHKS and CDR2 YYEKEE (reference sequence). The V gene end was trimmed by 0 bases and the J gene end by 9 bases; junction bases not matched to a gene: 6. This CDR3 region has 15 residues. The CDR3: CASSLVSGRAGEQFF. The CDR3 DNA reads TGTGCCAGCAGCTTGGTGAGCGGGAGGGCGGGTGAGCAGTTCTTC.

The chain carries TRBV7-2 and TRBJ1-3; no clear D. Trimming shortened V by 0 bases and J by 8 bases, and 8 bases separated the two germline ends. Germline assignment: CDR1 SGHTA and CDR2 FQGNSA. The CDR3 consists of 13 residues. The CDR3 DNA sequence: TGTGCCAGCAGCTTAGCCGGGTCGGACACCATATATTTT. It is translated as CASSLAGSDTIYF.

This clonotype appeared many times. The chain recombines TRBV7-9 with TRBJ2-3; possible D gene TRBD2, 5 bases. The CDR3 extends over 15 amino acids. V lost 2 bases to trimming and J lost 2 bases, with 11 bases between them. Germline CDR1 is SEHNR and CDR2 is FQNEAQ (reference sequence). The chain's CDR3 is CASSLRFGDTDTQYF. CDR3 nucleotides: TGTGCCAGCAGCTTAAGATTCGGGGACACAGATACGCAGTATTTT.

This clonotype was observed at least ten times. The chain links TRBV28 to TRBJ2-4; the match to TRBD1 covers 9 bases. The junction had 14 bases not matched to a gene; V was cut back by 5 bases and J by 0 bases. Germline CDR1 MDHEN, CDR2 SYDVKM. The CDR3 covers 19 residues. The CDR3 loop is CASSTYTGTGTIAKNIQYF. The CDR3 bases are TGTGCCAGCAGTACATATACCGGGACAGGGACCATAGCCAAAAACATTCAGTACTTC.

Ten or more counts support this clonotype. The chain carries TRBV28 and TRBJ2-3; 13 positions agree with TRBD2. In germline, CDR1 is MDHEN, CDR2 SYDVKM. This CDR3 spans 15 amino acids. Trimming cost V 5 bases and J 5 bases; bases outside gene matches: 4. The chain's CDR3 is CASSTSGRAIDTQYF. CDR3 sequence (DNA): TGTGCCAGCAGTACTAGCGGGAGGGCCATAGATACGCAGTATTTT.

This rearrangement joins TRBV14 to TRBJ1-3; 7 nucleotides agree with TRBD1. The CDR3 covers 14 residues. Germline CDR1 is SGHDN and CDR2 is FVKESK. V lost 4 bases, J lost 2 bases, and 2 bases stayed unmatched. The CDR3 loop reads CASSPTGAGNTIYF. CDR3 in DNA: TGTGCCAGCAGCCCTACAGGGGCTGGAAACACCATATATTTT.

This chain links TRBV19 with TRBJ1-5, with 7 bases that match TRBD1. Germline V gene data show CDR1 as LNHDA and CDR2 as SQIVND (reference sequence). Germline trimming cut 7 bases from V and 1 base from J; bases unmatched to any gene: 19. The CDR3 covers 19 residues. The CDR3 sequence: CASIESRTGLIYSNQPQHF. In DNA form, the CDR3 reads TGTGCCAGTATCGAGTCCCGGACAGGATTAATCTACAGCAATCAGCCCCAGCATTTT.

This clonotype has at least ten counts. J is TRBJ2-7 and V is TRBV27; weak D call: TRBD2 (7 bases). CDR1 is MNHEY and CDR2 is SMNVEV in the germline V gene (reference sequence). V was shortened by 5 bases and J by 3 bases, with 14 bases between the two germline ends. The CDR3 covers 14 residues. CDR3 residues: CASSPNGGHYEQYF. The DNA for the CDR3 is TGTGCCAGCAGTCCGAACGGGGGGCACTACGAGCAGTACTTC.

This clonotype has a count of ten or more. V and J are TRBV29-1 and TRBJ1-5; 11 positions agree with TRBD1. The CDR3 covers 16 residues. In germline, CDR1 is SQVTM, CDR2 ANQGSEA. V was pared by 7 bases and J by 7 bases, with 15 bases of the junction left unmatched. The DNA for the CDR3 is TGCAGCGCACTTATCAAGGGACAGGGGGTAACGCAGCCCCAGCATTTT. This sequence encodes CSALIKGQGVTQPQHF.

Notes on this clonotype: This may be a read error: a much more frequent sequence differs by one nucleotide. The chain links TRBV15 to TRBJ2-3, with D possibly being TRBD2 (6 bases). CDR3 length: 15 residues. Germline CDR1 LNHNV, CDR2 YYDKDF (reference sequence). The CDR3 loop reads CATSGDGTSTDTQYF. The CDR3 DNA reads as TGTGCCACCAGCGGAGACGGGACTAGCACAGATACGCAGTATTTT.

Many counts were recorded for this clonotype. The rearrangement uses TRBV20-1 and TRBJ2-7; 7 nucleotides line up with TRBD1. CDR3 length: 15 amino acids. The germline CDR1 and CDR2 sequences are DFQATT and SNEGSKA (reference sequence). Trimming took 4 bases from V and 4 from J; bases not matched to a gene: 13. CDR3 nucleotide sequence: TGCAGTGCTACAGAGTACGGGACAGCCGCATACGAGCAGTACTTC. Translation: CSATEYGTAAYEQYF.

The CDR3 nucleotides read TGTGCCAGCAGCCAAAGAACTCGGCCGGGCACTGAAGCTTTCTTT. This sequence encodes CASSQRTRPGTEAFF. V and J are TRBV4-2 and TRBJ1-1; D not resolved. CDR3 length: 15 amino acids. CDR1 is LGHNA and CDR2 is YNFKEQ in the germline V gene. V was shortened by 2 bases and J by 4 bases, with 14 bases between the two germline ends.

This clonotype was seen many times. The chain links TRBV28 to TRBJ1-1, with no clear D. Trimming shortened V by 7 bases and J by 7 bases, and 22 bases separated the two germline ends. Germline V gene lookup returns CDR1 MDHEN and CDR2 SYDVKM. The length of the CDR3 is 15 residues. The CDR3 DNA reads TGTGCCAGCAACTCGTGGAGCAGCCTGAATATTGAAGCTTTCTTT. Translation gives CASNSWSSLNIEAFF.